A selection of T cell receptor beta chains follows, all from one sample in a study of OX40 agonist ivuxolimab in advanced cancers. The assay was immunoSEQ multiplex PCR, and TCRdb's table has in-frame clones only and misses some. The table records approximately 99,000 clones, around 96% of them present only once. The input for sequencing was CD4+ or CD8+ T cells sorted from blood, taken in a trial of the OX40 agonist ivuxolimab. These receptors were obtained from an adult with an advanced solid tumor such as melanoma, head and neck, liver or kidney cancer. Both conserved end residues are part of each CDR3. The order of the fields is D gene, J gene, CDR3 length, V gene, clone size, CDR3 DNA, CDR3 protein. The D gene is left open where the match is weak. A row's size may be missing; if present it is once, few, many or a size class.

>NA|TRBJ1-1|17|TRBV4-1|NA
TGCGCCAGCAGCCAAGGTACGGGGGCGAAGGTGAACACTGAAGCTTTCTTT
CASSQGTGAKVNTEAFF
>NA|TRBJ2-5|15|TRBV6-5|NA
TGTGCCAGCAGTTCCCGGGACGGATGGCGGGAGACCCAGTACTTC
CASSSRDGWRETQYF
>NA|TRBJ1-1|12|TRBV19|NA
TGTGCCACCTCCCGGGGCGCGACTGAAGCTTTCTTT
CATSRGATEAFF
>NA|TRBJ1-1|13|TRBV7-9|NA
TGTGCCAGCAGCTTAAATCTGGGAACTGAAGCTTTCTTT
CASSLNLGTEAFF
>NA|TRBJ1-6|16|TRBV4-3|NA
TGCGCCAGCAGCCAAGATAGGGCAGGGTATAATTCACCCCTCCACTTT
CASSQDRAGYNSPLHF
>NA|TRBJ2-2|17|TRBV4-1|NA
TGCGCCAGCAGCCAAGAGAAGCAGGGAAGGGGAACCGGGGAGCTGTTTTTT
CASSQEKQGRGTGELFF
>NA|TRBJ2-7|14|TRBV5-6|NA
TGTGCCAGCAGCGGGCGGGAACACTCCTACGAGCAGTACTTC
CASSGREHSYEQYF
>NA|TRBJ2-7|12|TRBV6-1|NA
TGTGCCAGCAGTGAAGAGAGGAATAAGCAGTACTTC
CASSEERNKQYF
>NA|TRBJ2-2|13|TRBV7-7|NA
TGTGCCAGCAGCTTCGGATATGACGGGGAGCTGTTTTTT
CASSFGYDGELFF
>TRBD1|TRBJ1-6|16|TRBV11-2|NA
TGTGCCAGCAGCTTGACAGGGGGGGATTATAATTCACCCCTCCACTTT
CASSLTGGDYNSPLHF
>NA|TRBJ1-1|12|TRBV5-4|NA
TGTGCCAGCAGCTTCTCGGACACTGAAGCTTTCTTT
CASSFSDTEAFF
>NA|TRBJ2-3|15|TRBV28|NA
TGTGCCAGCACCCTGCCGGGATCTAGCACAGATACGCAGTATTTT
CASTLPGSSTDTQYF
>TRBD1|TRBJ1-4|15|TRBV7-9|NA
TGTGCCTATCGCGGGACAGGGTCCCAGGGTGAAAAACTGTTTTTT
CAYRGTGSQGEKLFF
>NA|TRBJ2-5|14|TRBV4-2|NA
TGTGCCAGCAGCCAAGCGAGTTGGGGGGAGACCCAGTACTTC
CASSQASWGETQYF
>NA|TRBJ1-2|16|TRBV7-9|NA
TGTGCCAGCAGCTTTTCCCCGCTATCCCGCTACTATGGCTACACCTTC
CASSFSPLSRYYGYTF
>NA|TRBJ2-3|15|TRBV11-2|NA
TGTGCCAGCAGTTCCACAGGGTACGGCACAGATACGCAGTATTTT
CASSSTGYGTDTQYF
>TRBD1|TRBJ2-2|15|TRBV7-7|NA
TGTGCCAGCAGCCTTCGGACAGGGACCACCGGGGAGCTGTTTTTT
CASSLRTGTTGELFF
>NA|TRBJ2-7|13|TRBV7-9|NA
TGTGCCAGCAGCTTAAATGCGGGATATGAGCAGTACTTC
CASSLNAGYEQYF
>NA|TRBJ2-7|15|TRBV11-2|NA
TGTGCCAGCAGCTTAGAAGCGCGGGCCTCCTACGGGCAGTACTTC
CASSLEARASYGQYF
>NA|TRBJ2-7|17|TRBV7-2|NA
TGTGCCAGCAGCTCGCTACATATCCGGGACCTATTCTACGAGCAGTACTTC
CASSSLHIRDLFYEQYF
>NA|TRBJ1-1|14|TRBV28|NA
TGTGCCAGCAGACCCTCGGTAGGGGGGACTGAAGCTTTCTTT
CASRPSVGGTEAFF
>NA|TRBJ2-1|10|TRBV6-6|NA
TGTGCCAGCAGCTACAATGAGCAGTTCTTC
CASSYNEQFF
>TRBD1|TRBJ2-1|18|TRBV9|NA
TGTGCCAGCAGCGTAGATGGGGTACAGGGGGCCCAAGGTAATGAGCAGTTCTTC
CASSVDGVQGAQGNEQFF
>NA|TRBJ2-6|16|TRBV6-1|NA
TGTGCCAGCAGTGACACAGGTTACTCTGGGGCCAACGTCCTGACTTTC
CASSDTGYSGANVLTF
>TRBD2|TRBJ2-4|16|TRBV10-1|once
TGCGCCAGCAGTGAGTCAGCGGGGGCGGTCGGGGCCGTTCAGTACTTC
CASSESAGAVGAVQYF
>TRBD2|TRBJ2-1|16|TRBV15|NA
TGTGCCACCAGCAGAGACCGGGGGGAACTCTACAATGAGCAGTTCTTC
CATSRDRGELYNEQFF
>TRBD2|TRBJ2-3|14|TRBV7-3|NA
TGTGCCAGCAGCCCGGGGGGGAGCACAGATACGCAGTATTTT
CASSPGGSTDTQYF
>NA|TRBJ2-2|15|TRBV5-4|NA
TGTGCCAGCAGCTTGGCCCCAGACTCCACCGGGGAGCTGTTTTTT
CASSLAPDSTGELFF